The 30 T cell receptor beta chains presented below share a single source sample, sequenced in a study of regulatory T cells in long-lasting Graves disease (dated by TCRdb to about 2021). Preparation of the library involved multiplex PCR. The sequencer listed for this sample is Illumina HiSeq 4000. To build TCR beta libraries, CDR3 regions were amplified by Arm-PCR using iRepertoire HTBI primers. TCRdb reprocessing: public reads trimmed at Q25 with fastp, clones called with MiXCR, in-frame beta chains kept. Entries are consolidated by CDR3 protein sequence, retaining the most common genes and DNA. The sample table shows about 430,000 distinct CDR3 sequences, and approximately 15% are seen once. The ten largest clonotypes hold approximately 7.8% of the sample. This sample's time point label indicates: newly diagnosed GD, antithyroid drugs for less than 3 months. For both TCR sequencing and RNA sequencing, RNA was extracted from PBMCs using TRIzol.

Separately, the same data were catalogued under a study of T cells in Graves' hyperthyroidism and ophthalmopathy.

The sequences come from peripheral blood mononuclear cells (PBMCs), collected at new diagnosis, from a patient treated with antithyroid drugs. These receptors all come from a woman aged 40 to 55 with Graves disease. Donor details come from another sample of the same person, matched by shared clones.

This clonotype occurred many times. This chain uses TRBV11-2 with TRBJ2-1; TRBD2 is a possible D gene (5 bases). Trimming stripped 0 bases from V and 4 bases from J, with 16 bases between. The CDR3 sequence is 17 residues long. Germline V gives CDR1 SGHAT, CDR2 FQNNGV. The CDR3 region has the DNA TGTGCCAGCAGCTTAGATCGCGGGCGGCTACCTTACAATGAGCAGTTCTTC. It encodes CASSLDRGRLPYNEQFF. The whole variable domain, filled in from reference TRBV11-2 and TRBJ2-1, reads EAGVAQSPRYKIIEKRQSVAFWCNPISGHATLYWYQQILGQGPKLLIQFQNNGVVDDSQLPKDRFSAERLKGVDSTLKIQPAKLEDSAVYLCASSLDRGRLPYNEQFFGPGTRLTVL.

Details on this clonotype: A much larger clone lies one base from this, so it may be a read error. The rearrangement uses TRBV24-1 and TRBJ1-2; D unresolved. CDR1 and CDR2 from the germline V gene are KGHDR and SFDVKD. The CDR3 extends over 11 amino acids. Trimming took off 0 bases at V and 7 bases at J, with 2 bases between the two ends. Written as DNA, the CDR3 is TGTGCCACCAGTGATTTGGGTGGCTACACCTTC. Protein product: CATSDLGGYTF.

In this sample, this clonotype turned up a few times. This chain links TRBV7-9 with TRBJ2-7; 10 bases map to TRBD1. Unmatched junction bases numbered 6, after V lost 2 bases and J lost 5 bases. CDR1 SEHNR and CDR2 FQNEAQ come from the germline V gene (reference sequence). The CDR3 is 15 residues long. CDR3: CASSLLRDRGNEQYF. The CDR3 DNA follows: TGTGCCAGCAGCTTACTCCGGGACAGGGGCAACGAGCAGTACTTC. Complete variable domain (other parts from reference TRBV7-9 and TRBJ2-7): DTGVSQNPRHKITKRGQNVTFRCDPISEHNRLYWYRQTLGQGPEFLTYFQNEAQLEKSRLLSDRFSAERPKGSFSTLEIQRTEQGDSAMYLCASSLLRDRGNEQYFGPGTRLTVT.

Comments on this clonotype: A far larger clone is just one base off, so this is likely a read error. V and J are TRBV9 and TRBJ2-4; 8 bases match TRBD2. The germline CDR1 and CDR2 sequences are SGDLS and YYNGEE. The CDR3 runs to 13 residues. This CDR3 is CASTREGLNEQLF. For the CDR3, the DNA is TGTGCCAGCACCCGGGAGGGCCTAAATGAGCAGCTCTTC. The full variable domain, with the rest looked up from reference TRBV9 and TRBJ2-4, is DSGVTQTPKHLITATGQRVTLRCSPRSGDLSVYWYQQSLDQGLQFLIQYYNGEERAKGNILERFSAQQFPDLHSELNLSSLELGDSALYFCASTREGLNEQLFGAGTRLSVL.

This clonotype came up once. It is likely a read error: a sequence one base away is far more abundant. The chain recombines TRBV7-9 with TRBJ1-2; D not resolved. CDR1 and CDR2 (germline): SEHNR, FQNEAQ (reference sequence). The CDR3 spans 14 residues. The CDR3 nucleotides read TGTGGCAGCAGTCCTCGTGCCCTCGACTATGGCTACACCTTC. Its protein is CGSSPRALDYGYTF.

This clonotype was detected ten times or more. The chain combines TRBV7-6 with TRBJ2-3, with 9 nucleotides matching TRBD2. The CDR3 is made up of 15 amino acids. The trim removed 5 bases at V and 5 bases at J, leaving 8 bases unmatched. CDR1 and CDR2 (germline): SGHVS, FNYEAQ. The CDR3 is CASSPLAGVEDTQYF. The DNA of the CDR3 is TGTGCCAGCAGCCCATTAGCGGGAGTGGAAGATACGCAGTATTTT.

This clonotype was picked up many times. The rearrangement joins TRBV11-3 to TRBJ2-1; TRBD2 is a possible D gene (6 bases). CDR1 is SGHNT, CDR2 YENEEA, per germline. The CDR3 spans 14 residues. V lost 5 bases and J lost 8, with 16 bases in between. The CDR3 sequence is CASSQGSPGDEQFF. DNA of the CDR3: TGTGCCAGCAGCCAAGGTTCTCCGGGGGATGAGCAGTTCTTC.

This clonotype was observed a few times. The V gene is TRBV25-1, the J gene TRBJ2-5; 8 bases are a match to TRBD2. CDR1 MGHDK and CDR2 SYGVNS come from the germline V gene. Unmatched junction bases numbered 6, after V lost 11 bases and J lost 4 bases. CDR3 size: 12 residues. The CDR3 DNA is TGTGCCCCAGCGGGGGAACTAGAGACCCAGTACTTC. This codes for CAPAGELETQYF. Full variable domain (missing parts from reference TRBV25-1 and TRBJ2-5): EADIYQTPRYLVIGTGKKITLECSQTMGHDKMYWYQQDPGMELHLIHYSYGVNSTEKGDLSSESTVSRIRTEHFPLTLESARPSHTSQYLCAPAGELETQYFGPGTRLLVL.

This clonotype was seen ten or more times. The rearrangement links TRBV11-3 to TRBJ2-2, with D unclear. The germline V gene encodes CDR1 SGHNT and CDR2 YENEEA. The CDR3 covers 17 residues. V was cut by 0 bases and J by 4 bases, with 15 bases left in between. This CDR3 is CASSLDYPKKGTGELFF. In nucleotides, the CDR3 is TGTGCCAGCAGCTTAGATTATCCCAAAAAGGGCACCGGGGAGCTGTTTTTT.

This rearrangement joins TRBV29-1 to TRBJ1-2, with TRBD1 matching over 7 bases. CDR1 SQVTM and CDR2 ANQGSEA come from the germline V gene. V trimming: 5 bases; J trimming: 6 bases; junction bases outside the gene matches: 3. The CDR3 sequence is 11 residues long. This chain's CDR3 is CSVHGTDGYTF. The CDR3 coding sequence is TGCAGCGTTCACGGGACAGATGGCTACACCTTC. Using reference TRBV29-1 and TRBJ1-2 for the parts outside the CDR3, the full variable domain is SAVISQKPSRDICQRGTSLTIQCQVDSQVTMMFWYRQQPGQSLTLIATANQGSEATYESGFVIDKFPISRPNLTFSTLTVSNMSPEDSSIYLCSVHGTDGYTFGSGTRLTVV.

Many counts were recorded for this clonotype. The junction departs from the called germline gene at one end, perhaps through a read error. This chain uses TRBV12-3 or TRBV12-4 with TRBJ1-1; TRBD1 is a possible D gene (5 bases). The CDR3 length is 13 residues. The CDR3 DNA sequence: TGTGCCAGCAGCCACGCAGGGAACCCTGAAGCTTTCTTT. Residues: CASSHAGNPEAFF.

The chain uses TRBV27 and TRBJ2-2; tentative D call: TRBD2 (5 bases). CDR1 and CDR2 (germline): MNHEY, SMNVEV (reference sequence). This CDR3 has 16 amino acids. With 7 bases removed from V and 2 bases from J, the gap between germline ends came to 17 bases. The CDR3 is CASTPTGLTNTGELFF. The CDR3 bases are TGTGCCAGCACCCCAACGGGGTTAACCAACACCGGGGAGCTGTTTTTT.

This chain connects TRBV20-1 to TRBJ2-1, with 15 positions matching TRBD2. Germline V lookup: CDR1 DFQATT, CDR2 SNEGSKA (reference sequence). V shed 3 bases and J 3 bases; nucleotides not matched to a gene: 3. The CDR3 is made up of 16 amino acids. The CDR3 spells CSARGLAGGFYNEQFF. The CDR3 DNA reads TGCAGTGCTAGGGGACTAGCGGGAGGATTCTACAATGAGCAGTTCTTC.

Ten or more counts support this clonotype. The chain combines TRBV11-2 with TRBJ2-1; weak D call: TRBD2 (5 bases). V gave up 5 bases and J gave up 0 bases, with 17 bases separating them. This CDR3 contains 17 residues. In germline, CDR1 is SGHAT, CDR2 FQNNGV. In DNA form, the CDR3 reads TGTGCCAGCAGCCCGACCCTTAGCGTAGGCTCCTACAATGAGCAGTTCTTC. This encodes CASSPTLSVGSYNEQFF.

This clonotype was counted ten times or more. The chain recombines TRBV24-1 with TRBJ2-2; weak D call: TRBD2 (6 bases). Per germline, CDR1 KGHDR and CDR2 SFDVKD. V was clipped by 2 bases and J by 0 bases, with 12 bases between them. The CDR3 is 17 amino acids. CDR3 DNA sequence: TGTGCCACCAGTGATTCGGAGGGAAACGCGAACACCGGGGAGCTGTTTTTT. This translates into CATSDSEGNANTGELFF.

Many counts were recorded for this clonotype. This chain joins TRBV18 and TRBJ2-1, with unresolved D. V gave up 5 bases and J gave up 7 bases, with 15 bases separating them. The CDR3 extends over 14 amino acids. The V gene's germline CDR1 is KGHSH and CDR2 LQKENI. The CDR3 is CASSTQDLGNEQFF. In DNA, the CDR3 is TGTGCCAGCTCAACCCAGGACCTAGGGAATGAGCAGTTCTTC.

This chain uses TRBV3-1 with TRBJ2-7; unclear D gene. Germline V gene data show CDR1 as LGHDT and CDR2 as YNNKEL (reference sequence). With 6 bases removed from V and 7 bases from J, the gap between germline ends came to 16 bases. This CDR3 has 13 amino acids. CDR3 in amino acids: CASSQFGLGEQYF. Here the CDR3 DNA reads TGTGCCAGCAGTCAGTTCGGGTTAGGGGAGCAGTACTTC.

This clonotype was found many times. This chain joins TRBV18 and TRBJ1-1; D perhaps matches TRBD1 (5 bases). V gave up 1 base and J gave up 1 base, with 10 bases separating them. The CDR3 is made up of 15 amino acids. Germline V gene sequence: CDR1 KGHSH, CDR2 LQKENI. The CDR3 coding sequence is TGTGCCAGCTCACCACAAGAGGACAAGAACACTGAAGCTTTCTTT. As protein: CASSPQEDKNTEAFF. The full variable domain, its missing parts supplied by reference TRBV18 and TRBJ1-1, is NAGVMQNPRHLVRRRGQEARLRCSPMKGHSHVYWYRQLPEEGLKFMVYLQKENIIDESGMPKERFSAEFPKEGPSILRIQQVVRGDSAAYFCASSPQEDKNTEAFFGQGTRLTVV.

This clonotype was observed a few times. A far larger clone is one base from this, pointing to a likely read error. The V and J genes are TRBV12-3 or TRBV12-4 and TRBJ2-7, with 12 bases identical to TRBD2. The J call may not be correct, given that the DNA end is closer to TRBJ2-5. CDR3 length equals 17 residues. This CDR3 is CASSPLAGGTTGETQYF. The CDR3 nucleotides are TGTGCCAGCAGTCCTCTAGCGGGAGGGACCACAGGAGAGACCCAGTACTTC.

About this clonotype itself: With only one base between it and a far larger clone, this is likely a read error. The rearrangement uses TRBV2 and TRBJ2-7; TRBD2 agrees at 14 bases. Germline V gives CDR1 SNHLY, CDR2 FYNNEI. The CDR3 loop spans 19 amino acids. The CDR3 spells CASSLLGLAGVGASYGQYF. The CDR3 region has the DNA TGTGCCAGCAGTTTATTGGGACTAGCGGGAGTGGGGGCTTCCTACGGGCAGTACTTC.

This clonotype came up many times. The J gene is TRBJ1-2, the V gene TRBV4-1; D perhaps matches TRBD1 (6 bases). From germline, CDR1 is MGHRA and CDR2 YSYEKL. The CDR3 length is 14 residues. Trimming removed 0 bases from V and 4 bases from J, with 9 bases in between. CDR3 sequence reads: CASSQDQGPYGYTF. The CDR3 nucleotides are TGCGCCAGCAGCCAAGATCAGGGGCCCTATGGCTACACCTTC.

Of note for this clonotype: With a much larger clone just one base away, this may be a read error. The chain uses TRBV7-2 and TRBJ2-5; weak D call: TRBD1 (6 bases). Between the trimmed V and J ends, which lost 4 bases and 3 bases, there was a span of 15 bases. The V gene's germline CDR1 is SGHTA and CDR2 FQGNSA. This CDR3 region has 15 residues. The CDR3 protein is CASSSAGTPKETQYF. The CDR3 region has the DNA TGTGCCAGCAGCTCCGCCGGGACACCCAAAGAGACCCAGTACTTC. The full variable domain, its missing parts supplied by reference TRBV7-2 and TRBJ2-5, is GAGVSQSPSNKVTEKGKDVELRCDPISGHTALYWYRQSLGQGLEFLIYFQGNSAPDKSGLPSDRFSAERTGGSVSTLTIQRTQQEDSAVYLCASSSAGTPKETQYFGPGTRLLVL.

The rearrangement links TRBV7-9 to TRBJ2-5; D possibly uses TRBD1 or TRBD2 (5 bases each). Looked up from germline, CDR1 is SEHNR and CDR2 is FQNEAQ (reference sequence). The CDR3 spans 17 residues. With 0 bases removed from V and 5 bases from J, the gap between germline ends came to 19 bases. CDR3 DNA: TGTGCCAGCAGCTTAGCCTATCTTGGGGGAGATAAGGAGACCCAGTACTTC. Protein sequence: CASSLAYLGGDKETQYF.

This clonotype appeared many times. The gene calls are TRBV30 and TRBJ2-3; D not resolved. Germline V gene data show CDR1 as GTSNPN and CDR2 as SVGIG (reference sequence). Trimming pared 0 bases from V and 0 bases from J, leaving 19 bases between. The CDR3 runs to 18 residues. The CDR3 coding sequence is TGTGCCTGGAGTGTCGGGCTAGTTTTACATCCTAGCACAGATACGCAGTATTTT. This translates into CAWSVGLVLHPSTDTQYF.

This clonotype was seen at least ten times. The rearrangement links TRBV6-1 to TRBJ1-5; 11 positions agree with TRBD1. Trimming took 4 bases from V and 6 from J; bases not matched to a gene: 14. Germline assignment: CDR1 MNHNS and CDR2 SASEGT. This CDR3 region has 18 residues. The DNA for the CDR3 is TGTGCCAGCAGTGCTCGAACTAACGGACAGGGGGCACTTCAGCCCCAGCATTTT. Its protein is CASSARTNGQGALQPQHF.

In this sample, this clonotype turned up many times. This chain connects TRBV3-1 to TRBJ1-5; D is uncertain. The CDR3 consists of 13 residues. CDR1 LGHDT and CDR2 YNNKEL come from the germline V gene (reference sequence). V was cut by 1 base and J by 4 bases, with 5 bases left in between. This CDR3 reads CASSQGENQPQHF. The CDR3 DNA is TGTGCCAGCAGCCAAGGCGAGAATCAGCCCCAGCATTTT.

There are many counts of this clonotype. This rearrangement joins TRBV2 to TRBJ2-1; no reliable D call. Trimming cost V 7 bases and J 8 bases, with 12 bases left between them. Germline CDR1 and CDR2: SNHLY and FYNNEI. The CDR3 runs 12 residues. CDR3 protein: CASTDFRDEQFF. As DNA, the CDR3 is TGTGCCAGCACTGATTTTAGGGATGAGCAGTTCTTC. Variable domain in full (rest from reference TRBV2 and TRBJ2-1): EPEVTQTPSHQVTQMGQEVILRCVPISNHLYFYWYRQILGQKVEFLVSFYNNEISEKSEIFDDQFSVERPDGSNFTLKIRSTKLEDSAMYFCASTDFRDEQFFGPGTRLTVL.

This clonotype was observed at least ten times. V and J are TRBV19 and TRBJ2-2; 7 positions match TRBD2. With V trimmed by 1 base and J by 1 base, 3 bases remained unmatched. CDR1 and CDR2 from the germline V gene are LNHDA and SQIVND (reference sequence). The CDR3 runs to 16 residues. The CDR3 here is CASSIGAGVNTGELFF. In DNA form, the CDR3 reads TGTGCCAGTAGTATAGGGGCGGGAGTGAACACCGGGGAGCTGTTTTTT.

This clonotype was counted ten times or more. The chain uses TRBV6-9 and TRBJ2-1; 12 bases match TRBD2. V lost 4 bases and J lost 6; bases outside the gene matches: 1. CDR3 length: 14 residues. Per germline, CDR1 MNHGY and CDR2 SVAAGI. The chain's CDR3 is CASSWTSGINEQFF. CDR3 nucleotides: TGTGCCAGCAGTTGGACTAGCGGGATCAATGAGCAGTTCTTC.

There are a few counts of this clonotype. CDR3 region: CASSLDAGGNTIYF. The CDR3 DNA is TGTGCCAGCAGCTTGGATGCCGGTGGAAACACCATATATTTT. The V call is TRBV5-6, the J call TRBJ1-3; no definite D call. In germline, CDR1 is SGHDT, CDR2 YYEEEE. This CDR3 spans 14 amino acids. The V gene lost 0 bases and the J gene lost 3 bases, with 7 bases spanning the gap.